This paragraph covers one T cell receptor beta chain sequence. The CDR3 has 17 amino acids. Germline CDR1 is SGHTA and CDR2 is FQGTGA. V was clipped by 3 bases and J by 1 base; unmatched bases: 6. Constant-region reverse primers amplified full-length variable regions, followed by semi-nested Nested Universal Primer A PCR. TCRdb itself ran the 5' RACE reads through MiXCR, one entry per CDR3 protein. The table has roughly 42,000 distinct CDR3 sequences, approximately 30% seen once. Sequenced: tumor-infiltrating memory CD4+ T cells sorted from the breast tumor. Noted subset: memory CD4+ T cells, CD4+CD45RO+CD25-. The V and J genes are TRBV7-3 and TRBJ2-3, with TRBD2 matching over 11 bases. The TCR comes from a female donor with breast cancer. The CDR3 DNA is TGTGCCAGCAGCTTGGATAGCGGGGGGGTGGGCACAGATACGCAGTATTTT. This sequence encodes CASSLDSGGVGTDTQYF.